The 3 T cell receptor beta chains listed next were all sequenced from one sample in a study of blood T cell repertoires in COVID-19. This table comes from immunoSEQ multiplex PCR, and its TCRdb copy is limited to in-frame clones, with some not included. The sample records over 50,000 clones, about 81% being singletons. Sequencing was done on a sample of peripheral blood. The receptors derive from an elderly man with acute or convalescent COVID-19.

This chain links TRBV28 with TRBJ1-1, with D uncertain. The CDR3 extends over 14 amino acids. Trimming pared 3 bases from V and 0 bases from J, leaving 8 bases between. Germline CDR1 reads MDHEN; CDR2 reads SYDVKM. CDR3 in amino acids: CASSLVQVNTEAFF. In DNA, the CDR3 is TGTGCCAGCAGTTTGGTTCAGGTGAACACTGAAGCTTTCTTT.

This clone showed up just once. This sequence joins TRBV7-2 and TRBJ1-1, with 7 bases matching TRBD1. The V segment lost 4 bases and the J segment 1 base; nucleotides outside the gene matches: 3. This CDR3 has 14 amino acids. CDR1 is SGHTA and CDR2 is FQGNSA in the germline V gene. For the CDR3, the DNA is TGTGCCAGCAGCTCGGACAGGTGGAACACTGAAGCTTTCTTT. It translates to CASSSDRWNTEAFF.

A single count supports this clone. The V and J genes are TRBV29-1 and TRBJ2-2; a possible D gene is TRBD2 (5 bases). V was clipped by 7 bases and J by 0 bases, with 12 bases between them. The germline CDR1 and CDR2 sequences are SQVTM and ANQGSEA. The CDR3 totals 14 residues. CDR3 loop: CSASLLANTGELFF. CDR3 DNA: TGCAGCGCGTCCCTACTAGCGAACACCGGGGAGCTGTTTTTT.